This is a list of T cell receptor beta chains from one sample in a study of OX40 agonist ivuxolimab in advanced cancers. Only in-frame clones appear in the TCRdb table, and some are missing; sequencing was by immunoSEQ multiplex PCR. The data contain around 80,000 clones, roughly 86% of them seen just once; the ten biggest clones take up around 2.5%. This specimen consisted of CD4+ or CD8+ T cells sorted from blood, obtained in a trial of the OX40 agonist ivuxolimab. The receptors were gathered from an adult with an advanced solid tumor such as melanoma, head and neck, liver or kidney cancer. CDR3s include the opening cysteine and the closing phenylalanine or tryptophan. Fields, in order: J gene, D gene, V gene, clone size, CDR3 DNA, CDR3 protein. The D gene is left open where the match is weak. For some rows the clone size is stated as once, few or many, or as a class when expanded; others skip it.

J gene: TRBJ1-5
D gene: TRBD1
V gene: TRBV19
clone size: -
CDR3 DNA: TGTGCCAGTAGGTTGACAGGGGAGGGCAATCAGCCCCAGCATTTT
CDR3 protein: CASRLTGEGNQPQHF

J gene: TRBJ2-2
D gene: TRBD2
V gene: TRBV5-1
clone size: -
CDR3 DNA: TGCGCCAGCAGCTCAAGAGCGGGGGCCAACACCGGGGAGCTGTTTTTT
CDR3 protein: CASSSRAGANTGELFF

J gene: TRBJ1-4
D gene: TRBD1
V gene: TRBV5-1
clone size: -
CDR3 DNA: TGCGCCAGCAGCCTCCGGACAGGGAAGCATGAAAAACTGTTTTTT
CDR3 protein: CASSLRTGKHEKLFF

J gene: TRBJ1-5
D gene: -
V gene: TRBV5-5
clone size: -
CDR3 DNA: TGTGCCAGCAGCTTGGAAATATTCAATCAGCCCCAGCATTTT
CDR3 protein: CASSLEIFNQPQHF

J gene: TRBJ1-2
D gene: -
V gene: TRBV2
clone size: once
CDR3 DNA: TGTGCCAGCAGTGAGTACAGGGAGGCCTATGGCTACACCTTC
CDR3 protein: CASSEYREAYGYTF

J gene: TRBJ2-2
D gene: -
V gene: TRBV30
clone size: -
CDR3 DNA: TGTGCCTGGAGTGTAGACATTCTCGCGAACACCGGGGAGCTGTTTTTT
CDR3 protein: CAWSVDILANTGELFF

J gene: TRBJ1-3
D gene: TRBD1
V gene: TRBV5-6
clone size: -
CDR3 DNA: TGTGCCAGCAGCTTCCTGGGACAGGGAAGTCGGGCTACTGGAAACACCATATATTTT
CDR3 protein: CASSFLGQGSRATGNTIYF

J gene: TRBJ2-7
D gene: -
V gene: TRBV11-3
clone size: -
CDR3 DNA: TGTGCCAGCAGCTTAACGATCGGACAGTTAGCCTACGAGCAGTACTTC
CDR3 protein: CASSLTIGQLAYEQYF

J gene: TRBJ2-7
D gene: -
V gene: TRBV6-5
clone size: -
CDR3 DNA: TGTGCCAGCAGCCGCGCGGCCACCTACGAGCAGTACTTC
CDR3 protein: CASSRAATYEQYF

J gene: TRBJ2-7
D gene: TRBD1
V gene: TRBV7-9
clone size: -
CDR3 DNA: TGTGCCAGCAGCTTAGGCCCCGGGACAGGGAACTCCTACGAGCAGTACTTC
CDR3 protein: CASSLGPGTGNSYEQYF

J gene: TRBJ2-1
D gene: TRBD2
V gene: TRBV7-2
clone size: -
CDR3 DNA: TGTGCCAGCAGCAGACTAGCGGGGGGGCAGCAGTTCTTC
CDR3 protein: CASSRLAGGQQFF

J gene: TRBJ2-7
D gene: -
V gene: TRBV6-6
clone size: -
CDR3 DNA: TGTGCCAGCAGTTACGGGACTGCTTCCTACGAGCAGTACTTC
CDR3 protein: CASSYGTASYEQYF

J gene: TRBJ1-1
D gene: -
V gene: TRBV7-3
clone size: -
CDR3 DNA: TGTGCCAGCAGCTTATTGCAGATTCAGAACACTGAAGCTTTCTTT
CDR3 protein: CASSLLQIQNTEAFF

J gene: TRBJ1-2
D gene: -
V gene: TRBV6-6
clone size: few
CDR3 DNA: TGTGCCAGCCTCAGGGAGGGCTATGGCTACACCTTC
CDR3 protein: CASLREGYGYTF

J gene: TRBJ2-2
D gene: TRBD1
V gene: TRBV5-5
clone size: -
CDR3 DNA: TGTGCCAGCAGCTCACAGGGGGCAATCGGGGAGCTGTTTTTT
CDR3 protein: CASSSQGAIGELFF

J gene: TRBJ2-1
D gene: TRBD2
V gene: TRBV30
clone size: -
CDR3 DNA: TGTGCCTGGGGAGGAGGGACTAGCGGGGGTCAGGGGCAGTTCTTC
CDR3 protein: CAWGGGTSGGQGQFF

J gene: TRBJ2-3
D gene: -
V gene: TRBV6-4
clone size: -
CDR3 DNA: TGTGCCAGCAGTGACTCGATGGCGTCTAGGGGGGGGACAGATACGCAGTATTTT
CDR3 protein: CASSDSMASRGGTDTQYF

J gene: TRBJ1-6
D gene: -
V gene: TRBV11-2
clone size: -
CDR3 DNA: TGTGCCAGCAGCTTAGACACAGGTCGGAATTCACCCCTCCACTTT
CDR3 protein: CASSLDTGRNSPLHF

J gene: TRBJ1-2
D gene: -
V gene: TRBV18
clone size: -
CDR3 DNA: TGTGCCAGCTCACCACGACAGTCGGACTATGGCTACACCTTC
CDR3 protein: CASSPRQSDYGYTF

J gene: TRBJ2-3
D gene: -
V gene: TRBV11-3
clone size: -
CDR3 DNA: TGTGCCAGCAGCTTAGGAGGCAGGACAGATACGCAGTATTTT
CDR3 protein: CASSLGGRTDTQYF

J gene: TRBJ1-6
D gene: -
V gene: TRBV5-4
clone size: -
CDR3 DNA: TGTGCCAGCAGTCTTGACTATAATTCACCCCTCCACTTT
CDR3 protein: CASSLDYNSPLHF

J gene: TRBJ2-2
D gene: -
V gene: TRBV7-3
clone size: -
CDR3 DNA: TGTGCCAGCAGCTTAGCGGGGCTGGCCGGGGAGCTGTTTTTT
CDR3 protein: CASSLAGLAGELFF

J gene: TRBJ2-2
D gene: TRBD1
V gene: TRBV5-4
clone size: few
CDR3 DNA: TGTGCCAGCAGCCCGACAGGGGGTTCTATCGGGGAGCTGTTTTTT
CDR3 protein: CASSPTGGSIGELFF

J gene: TRBJ2-7
D gene: -
V gene: TRBV5-3
clone size: -
CDR3 DNA: TGTGCCAGCAGGGGCTACGAGCAGTACTTC
CDR3 protein: CASRGYEQYF

J gene: TRBJ2-1
D gene: TRBD1
V gene: TRBV6-1
clone size: -
CDR3 DNA: TGTGCCAGCAGTGAAATTTTTTTTCGGGACAGCTCCTACAATGAGCAGTTCTTC
CDR3 protein: CASSEIFFRDSSYNEQFF

J gene: TRBJ2-3
D gene: -
V gene: TRBV7-6
clone size: -
CDR3 DNA: TGTGCCAGCGGCGGGGGCCACACAGATACGCAGTATTTT
CDR3 protein: CASGGGHTDTQYF

J gene: TRBJ1-4
D gene: -
V gene: TRBV9
clone size: -
CDR3 DNA: TGTGCCAGCAGCGTAGGAGGTCTCAATGAAAAACTGTTTTTT
CDR3 protein: CASSVGGLNEKLFF

J gene: TRBJ2-3
D gene: -
V gene: TRBV5-1
clone size: -
CDR3 DNA: TGCGCCAGCAGCTTCGGGTACCGCACAGATACGCAGTATTTT
CDR3 protein: CASSFGYRTDTQYF

J gene: TRBJ1-5
D gene: TRBD1
V gene: TRBV10-3
clone size: -
CDR3 DNA: TGTGCCATCAGCCGGGACAGGGAGGATCAGCCCCAGCATTTT
CDR3 protein: CAISRDREDQPQHF

J gene: TRBJ1-5
D gene: TRBD1
V gene: TRBV7-8
clone size: -
CDR3 DNA: TGTGCCAGCAGCCCGGGACAGATTATTAGCAATCAGCCCCAGCATTTT
CDR3 protein: CASSPGQIISNQPQHF

J gene: TRBJ1-5
D gene: TRBD1
V gene: TRBV4-1
clone size: -
CDR3 DNA: TGCGCCAGCAGCCAGGGGCAGGGGGTAGGTCAGCCCCAGCATTTT
CDR3 protein: CASSQGQGVGQPQHF

J gene: TRBJ1-6
D gene: TRBD1
V gene: TRBV7-3
clone size: -
CDR3 DNA: TGTGCCAGCAGCTTAACTAAGGGGACAGGCCTCCACTTT
CDR3 protein: CASSLTKGTGLHF

J gene: TRBJ2-3
D gene: TRBD1
V gene: TRBV29-1
clone size: -
CDR3 DNA: TGCAGCGTTGTTGGCGGGACAGGGTTAACAGATACGCAGTATTTT
CDR3 protein: CSVVGGTGLTDTQYF

J gene: TRBJ2-5
D gene: -
V gene: TRBV18
clone size: once
CDR3 DNA: TGTGCCAGCTCACCAACTAGGGGGGGGTCTGGTGAGACCCAGTACTTC
CDR3 protein: CASSPTRGGSGETQYF

J gene: TRBJ1-4
D gene: -
V gene: TRBV19
clone size: -
CDR3 DNA: TGTGCCAGGATGCAGGCAAGTCCCTCAACTAATGAAAAACTGTTTTTT
CDR3 protein: CARMQASPSTNEKLFF

J gene: TRBJ1-1
D gene: -
V gene: TRBV10-3
clone size: -
CDR3 DNA: TGTGCCATCAGTGAGTCGCTTACAGGTATGAACACTGAAGCCTTCTTT
CDR3 protein: CAISESLTGMNTEAFF

J gene: TRBJ2-3
D gene: TRBD2
V gene: TRBV5-1
clone size: -
CDR3 DNA: TGCGCCAGCAGCTTGGAACTAGCGGGTACAGATACGCAGTATTTT
CDR3 protein: CASSLELAGTDTQYF

J gene: TRBJ1-1
D gene: TRBD1
V gene: TRBV5-1
clone size: -
CDR3 DNA: TGCGCCAGCACGCAAGGAGATACCATTCACAGGGGGCGTGGTGAAGCTTTCTTT
CDR3 protein: CASTQGDTIHRGRGEAFF

J gene: TRBJ1-1
D gene: -
V gene: TRBV29-1
clone size: -
CDR3 DNA: TGCAGCGTTGAAGGTAGCAGGGGATCCACTGAAGCTTTCTTT
CDR3 protein: CSVEGSRGSTEAFF